A selection of T cell receptor beta chains follows, all from one sample in a study of technical replicates of blood from a few donors. Using immunoSEQ multiplex PCR, the repertoire was profiled, and TCRdb retains in-frame clones only, with some absent. This repertoire shows approximately 65,000 clones, around 86% found once; its top ten account for approximately 4.7%. The source material was PBMCs. The source of these receptors is a human donor in good health. Some clones in this sample may be carry-over from other donors' samples. Both conserved end residues are part of each CDR3. The order of the fields is V gene, clone size, D gene, J gene, CDR3 protein, CDR3 DNA. D genes are given only for firm matches. Clone size appears in some rows only: once, few, many, or a class for an expanded clone.

>TRBV5-1|.|.|TRBJ2-5
CASSQSHQETQYF
TGCGCCAGCAGCCAATCCCACCAAGAGACCCAGTACTTC
>TRBV25-1|.|TRBD2|TRBJ2-1
CASNLAGGRVEEQFF
TGTGCCAGCAACCTAGCGGGAGGGCGGGTTGAGGAGCAGTTCTTC
>TRBV6-5|once|TRBD1|TRBJ1-6
CASRRDRGNSPLHF
TGTGCCAGCCGCCGAGACAGGGGAAATTCACCCCTCCACTTT
>TRBV7-2|.|.|TRBJ2-7
CASSELGGRAYEQYF
TGTGCCAGCAGTGAACTAGGGGGACGGGCCTACGAGCAGTACTTC
>TRBV11-2|once|.|TRBJ1-2
CASSGRGGYTF
TGTGCCAGCAGCGGTCGGGGTGGCTACACCTTC
>TRBV30|.|TRBD1|TRBJ1-5
CAWSVRGTANQPQHF
TGTGCCTGGAGTGTACGGGGGACAGCAAATCAGCCCCAGCATTTT
>TRBV30|.|.|TRBJ2-7
CASQPGQTQYF
TGTGCCTCTCAACCTGGGCAGACGCAGTACTTC
>TRBV5-6|.|TRBD2|TRBJ2-3
CASSLRTSVTGTDTQYF
TGTGCCAGCAGCTTACGCACTAGCGTAACCGGCACAGATACGCAGTATTTT
>TRBV7-2|.|.|TRBJ2-1
CASSRDFYEQFF
TGTGCCAGCAGCCGGGACTTCTATGAGCAGTTCTTC
>TRBV5-4|.|TRBD1|TRBJ1-4
CASSSGQATTNEKLFF
TGTGCCAGCAGCTCCGGACAGGCCACAACTAATGAAAAACTGTTTTTT
>TRBV6-5|.|.|TRBJ1-1
CASSYSGANEAFF
TGTGCCAGCAGTTACTCAGGGGCAAATGAAGCTTTCTTT
>TRBV5-4|.|.|TRBJ2-1
CASESWGRKSYNEQFF
TGTGCCAGCGAGAGTTGGGGGAGGAAGTCCTACAATGAGCAGTTCTTC
>TRBV20-1|.|.|TRBJ1-1
CSARDQLEAFF
TGCAGTGCTAGAGATCAACTTGAAGCTTTCTTT
>TRBV4-2|few|TRBD2|TRBJ2-2
CASSQDGTSGGAGTGELFF
TGTGCCAGCAGCCAAGATGGGACTAGCGGGGGGGCGGGCACCGGGGAGCTGTTTTTT
>TRBV11-3|.|.|TRBJ2-1
CASSLALGEQFF
TGTGCCAGCAGCTTAGCCCTAGGCGAGCAGTTCTTC
>TRBV29-1|.|.|TRBJ1-2
CSVETGLYGYTF
TGCAGCGTGGAAACAGGGCTCTATGGCTACACCTTC
>TRBV18|.|TRBD1|TRBJ1-1
CASSHPGTGPEAFF
TGTGCCAGCTCTCACCCCGGGACAGGGCCTGAAGCTTTCTTT
>TRBV5-6|.|TRBD1|TRBJ2-7
CASSLGQGGFYEQYF
TGTGCCAGCAGCTTGGGACAGGGTGGTTTCTACGAGCAGTACTTC
>TRBV11-2|.|TRBD2|TRBJ2-7
CASTTGLAFHEQYF
TGTGCCAGCACGACAGGACTAGCGTTCCACGAGCAGTACTTC
>TRBV7-2|.|TRBD2|TRBJ2-1
CASSPTSGGHREQFF
TGTGCCAGCAGCCCGACTAGCGGGGGGCATCGTGAGCAGTTCTTC
>TRBV27|.|.|TRBJ2-7
CASSLATGISYEQYF
TGTGCCAGCAGTTTAGCGACAGGTATCTCCTACGAGCAGTACTTC
>TRBV11-2|.|.|TRBJ2-5
CASEFRGGTGETQYF
TGTGCCAGCGAGTTCCGGGGCGGGACCGGGGAGACCCAGTACTTC
>TRBV27|few|TRBD2|TRBJ2-3
CASSHSSGTSTDTQYF
TGTGCCAGCAGTCATTCTAGCGGTACTAGCACAGATACGCAGTATTTT
>TRBV10-2|.|TRBD2|TRBJ2-7
CASGGGRLAGVYEQYF
TGCGCCAGCGGGGGAGGGAGACTAGCGGGAGTCTACGAGCAGTACTTC
>TRBV5-5|.|.|TRBJ1-5
CASTPQVLRNQPQHF
TGTGCCAGCACCCCGCAGGTATTACGCAATCAGCCCCAGCATTTT
>TRBV7-3|.|.|TRBJ1-1
CASSQTGGPVTEAFF
TGTGCCAGCAGCCAAACCGGAGGGCCGGTCACTGAAGCTTTCTTT
>TRBV18|once|TRBD1|TRBJ1-1
CASSPLGQGETEAFF
TGTGCCAGCTCACCTTTAGGACAGGGAGAGACTGAAGCTTTCTTT
>TRBV29-1|.|TRBD2|TRBJ2-3
CSVEDWRGALTDTQYF
TGCAGCGTTGAAGATTGGCGGGGGGCCCTTACAGATACGCAGTATTTT
>TRBV27|.|TRBD2|TRBJ2-1
CASSPLAGGLNEQFF
TGTGCCAGCAGTCCCTTAGCGGGAGGTCTCAATGAGCAGTTCTTC
>TRBV7-3|.|.|TRBJ2-5
CASSPDRRETQYF
TGTGCCAGCAGCCCGGACAGACGAGAGACCCAGTACTTC
>TRBV5-1|.|.|TRBJ2-5
CASSPGTPLGTQYF
TGCGCCAGCAGCCCCGGGACACCTCTTGGGACCCAGTACTTC
>TRBV9|.|.|TRBJ2-2
CASSVAAGELFF
TGTGCCAGCAGCGTAGCTGCCGGGGAGCTGTTTTTT
>TRBV7-2|.|TRBD2|TRBJ2-1
CASIKREGRDEQFF
TGTGCCAGCATTAAGCGGGAGGGCCGTGATGAGCAGTTCTTC
>TRBV7-6|.|TRBD1|TRBJ1-3
CASSLRTGGVGNTIYF
TGTGCCAGCAGCTTGAGGACAGGGGGCGTTGGAAACACCATATATTTT
>TRBV4-2|.|.|TRBJ2-3
CASSHSDSNTDTQYF
TGTGCCAGCAGCCATTCGGACTCCAACACAGATACGCAGTATTTT
>TRBV10-1|.|TRBD1|TRBJ1-2
CASSDPRQGGYGYTF
TGCGCCAGCAGCGACCCCCGACAGGGCGGCTATGGCTACACCTTC
>TRBV5-8|.|.|TRBJ1-1
CASSLGQRNTEAFF
TGTGCCAGCAGCTTGGGACAGAGAAACACTGAAGCTTTCTTT
>TRBV7-2|.|.|TRBJ1-1
CASSKQGLNTEAFF
TGTGCCAGCAGCAAACAGGGCTTGAACACTGAAGCTTTCTTT
>TRBV6-5|.|.|TRBJ2-7
CASSSYGTPSYEQYF
TGTGCCAGCAGTAGTTACGGGACTCCATCCTACGAGCAGTACTTC
>TRBV19|.|TRBD1|TRBJ2-7
CASSVEAGGFYEQYF
TGTGCCAGTAGCGTCGAAGCAGGGGGCTTCTACGAGCAGTACTTC
>TRBV9|.|TRBD2|TRBJ2-1
CASSVGAGGHNEQFF
TGTGCCAGCAGCGTGGGTGCGGGAGGCCACAATGAGCAGTTCTTC